Listed below are T cell receptor beta chains from one sample, sequenced in a study of blood T cell repertoires in COVID-19. TCRdb's table, derived via immunoSEQ multiplex PCR, lists solely in-frame clones and lacks some. The sample consists of 200,000 or so clones, around nine tenths of them appearing once. Sequences were obtained from PBMCs or T cells enriched from blood (not recorded which). Every receptor here comes from a man aged 25 to 45 in a cohort exposed to, infected with or recovered from COVID-19 (not recorded which). CDR3s include the opening cysteine and the closing phenylalanine or tryptophan. The order of the fields is J gene, V gene, D gene, clone size, CDR3 DNA, CDR3 protein. A D gene is named only where the DNA matches it firmly. Clone size is given for some rows only: seen once, a few or many times, or a class if the clone is expanded.

j_gene: TRBJ2-4; v_gene: TRBV29-1; d_gene: TRBD1; abundance: -; CDR3nt: TGCAGCGTTGCAGGGGGCGGTGGGGCCAAAAACATTCAGTACTTC; CDR3aa: CSVAGGGGAKNIQYF
j_gene: TRBJ1-1; v_gene: TRBV3-1/TRBV3-2; d_gene: -; abundance: -; CDR3nt: TGTGCCAGCAGCCAAACGGGGGTGGCTTTCTTT; CDR3aa: CASSQTGVAFF
j_gene: TRBJ2-3; v_gene: TRBV7-9; d_gene: -; abundance: -; CDR3nt: TGTGCCAGCAGCTTAGGACAGGGCACAGATACGCAGTATTTT; CDR3aa: CASSLGQGTDTQYF
j_gene: TRBJ2-2; v_gene: TRBV27; d_gene: -; abundance: -; CDR3nt: TGTGCCAGCAGTTTATCGGTATTTTCAACAGGGACGAACACCGGGGAGCTGTTTTTT; CDR3aa: CASSLSVFSTGTNTGELFF
j_gene: TRBJ2-7; v_gene: TRBV28; d_gene: TRBD1; abundance: -; CDR3nt: TGTGCCAGCAGTCCTGGACAGGCCACTAGAGAGCAGTACTTC; CDR3aa: CASSPGQATREQYF
j_gene: TRBJ2-2; v_gene: TRBV4-1; d_gene: TRBD1; abundance: -; CDR3nt: TGCGCCAGCAGCTCACGACAGGGTCCCACCGGGGAGCTGTTTTTT; CDR3aa: CASSSRQGPTGELFF
j_gene: TRBJ1-1; v_gene: TRBV28; d_gene: -; abundance: -; CDR3nt: TGTGCCAGCAGTTTACGAAGCTCATACACTGAAGCTTTCTTT; CDR3aa: CASSLRSSYTEAFF
j_gene: TRBJ1-3; v_gene: TRBV5-1; d_gene: -; abundance: -; CDR3nt: TGCGCCAGCAGCGAGCTGACGGGGAGCTCTGGAAACACCATATATTTT; CDR3aa: CASSELTGSSGNTIYF
j_gene: TRBJ1-2; v_gene: TRBV24-1; d_gene: TRBD1; abundance: -; CDR3nt: TGTGCCACCAGTGATGCCAAGACAGGGCGCTATGGCTACACCTTC; CDR3aa: CATSDAKTGRYGYTF
j_gene: TRBJ1-6; v_gene: TRBV4-1; d_gene: -; abundance: -; CDR3nt: TGCGCCAGCAGCCAAGATAACCCAGCGAGAAATTCACCCCTCCACTTT; CDR3aa: CASSQDNPARNSPLHF
j_gene: TRBJ1-5; v_gene: TRBV6-2/TRBV6-3; d_gene: -; abundance: few; CDR3nt: TGTGCCAGCAGTTTTCAGGGGCAGCCCCAGCATTTT; CDR3aa: CASSFQGQPQHF
j_gene: TRBJ1-3; v_gene: TRBV9; d_gene: -; abundance: once; CDR3nt: TGTGCCAGCAGCGTCACTCCGGTCCCAGCGTCCGGAAACACCATATATTTT; CDR3aa: CASSVTPVPASGNTIYF
j_gene: TRBJ2-3; v_gene: TRBV19; d_gene: TRBD2; abundance: -; CDR3nt: TGTGCCAGTAGGCTCCCCGGGAGGGGCACAGATACGCAGTATTTT; CDR3aa: CASRLPGRGTDTQYF
j_gene: TRBJ1-5; v_gene: TRBV6-2/TRBV6-3; d_gene: -; abundance: -; CDR3nt: TGTGCCAGCAGTTACCTCCCCTCGAATCAGCCCCAGCATTTT; CDR3aa: CASSYLPSNQPQHF
j_gene: TRBJ2-7; v_gene: TRBV12-3/TRBV12-4; d_gene: TRBD1; abundance: -; CDR3nt: TGTGCCAGCAGTTTATGGACAGGGGAAGAGCAGTACTTC; CDR3aa: CASSLWTGEEQYF
j_gene: TRBJ2-1; v_gene: TRBV27; d_gene: -; abundance: once; CDR3nt: TGTGCCAGCAGTTTAAAGGGTTGGTACAGGGGAGGCGATGAGCAGTTCTTC; CDR3aa: CASSLKGWYRGGDEQFF
j_gene: TRBJ2-7; v_gene: TRBV2; d_gene: TRBD1; abundance: -; CDR3nt: TGTGCCAGCAGTTCCGGGACAGCAATTTTCGACTACGAGCAGTACTTC; CDR3aa: CASSSGTAIFDYEQYF
j_gene: TRBJ2-5; v_gene: TRBV11-2; d_gene: -; abundance: -; CDR3nt: TGTGCCAGCAGTAGGGGAGGGGCAGGGGAGCAAGAGACCCAGTACTTC; CDR3aa: CASSRGGAGEQETQYF
j_gene: TRBJ1-5; v_gene: TRBV4-1; d_gene: -; abundance: -; CDR3nt: TGCGCCAGCAGCCCGGACAGTACCAATCAGCCCCAGCATTTT; CDR3aa: CASSPDSTNQPQHF
j_gene: TRBJ2-3; v_gene: TRBV5-4; d_gene: TRBD2; abundance: -; CDR3nt: TGTGCCAGCAGCACCGGACTAGCGGGAGTGCGCGCAGATACGCAGTATTTT; CDR3aa: CASSTGLAGVRADTQYF
j_gene: TRBJ1-4; v_gene: TRBV28; d_gene: TRBD1; abundance: -; CDR3nt: TGTGCCAGCAGTGATTATGGACAGGGGGCGTTTGTTGAAAAACTGTTTTTT; CDR3aa: CASSDYGQGAFVEKLFF
j_gene: TRBJ2-7; v_gene: TRBV28; d_gene: -; abundance: -; CDR3nt: TGTGCCAGCAGTTTTAATCTCGACAGACTTTCCTACGAGCAGTACTTC; CDR3aa: CASSFNLDRLSYEQYF
j_gene: TRBJ2-7; v_gene: TRBV9; d_gene: TRBD1; abundance: -; CDR3nt: TGTGCCAGCAGCCCCCACCGGGACAGGGTACACGAGCAGTACTTC; CDR3aa: CASSPHRDRVHEQYF
j_gene: TRBJ1-2; v_gene: TRBV28; d_gene: -; abundance: -; CDR3nt: TGTGCCAGCAGATCTACCAGTGGCTCCCTGAGGAACTATGGCTACACCTTC; CDR3aa: CASRSTSGSLRNYGYTF
j_gene: TRBJ1-3; v_gene: TRBV6-5; d_gene: TRBD1; abundance: -; CDR3nt: TGTGCCAGCAGGGGACAGGGGGTCTCTGGAAACACCATATATTTT; CDR3aa: CASRGQGVSGNTIYF
j_gene: TRBJ2-3; v_gene: TRBV11-3; d_gene: TRBD2; abundance: -; CDR3nt: TGTGCCAGCAGCTATCGAGGGACTAGCGGGACAGATACGCAGTATTTT; CDR3aa: CASSYRGTSGTDTQYF
j_gene: TRBJ2-1; v_gene: TRBV7-9; d_gene: -; abundance: -; CDR3nt: TGTGCCAGCAGCTTCTCATTACATGGCGAGCAGTTCTTC; CDR3aa: CASSFSLHGEQFF
j_gene: TRBJ1-4; v_gene: TRBV7-2; d_gene: -; abundance: once; CDR3nt: TGTGCCAGCAGCTTAGTCACGGGGATCGATGAAAAACTGTTTTTT; CDR3aa: CASSLVTGIDEKLFF
j_gene: TRBJ2-1; v_gene: TRBV7-3; d_gene: TRBD2; abundance: -; CDR3nt: TGTGCCAGCAGCTCTAGCGGGAATTCCTACAATGAGCAGTTCTTC; CDR3aa: CASSSSGNSYNEQFF
j_gene: TRBJ1-6; v_gene: TRBV19; d_gene: -; abundance: -; CDR3nt: TGTGCCAGTGGCCTCGGGACCTATAATTCACCCCTCCACTTT; CDR3aa: CASGLGTYNSPLHF
j_gene: TRBJ1-1; v_gene: TRBV9; d_gene: -; abundance: -; CDR3nt: TGTGCCAGCAGCGTAGTCCCGGAGGCTGAAGCTTTCTTT; CDR3aa: CASSVVPEAEAFF
j_gene: TRBJ2-3; v_gene: TRBV5-5; d_gene: TRBD1; abundance: -; CDR3nt: TGTGCCAGCAGCAAGGGACAGGGTAGGGGCCTCACAGATACGCAGTATTTT; CDR3aa: CASSKGQGRGLTDTQYF
j_gene: TRBJ2-7; v_gene: TRBV27; d_gene: TRBD2; abundance: -; CDR3nt: TGTGCCAGCAGTCCGGGACACAGAATAGCGGGAGGGGGCTACGAGCAGTACTTC; CDR3aa: CASSPGHRIAGGGYEQYF
j_gene: TRBJ1-5; v_gene: TRBV18; d_gene: -; abundance: -; CDR3nt: TGTGCCAGCTCACCAACAGATCAGCCCCAGCATTTT; CDR3aa: CASSPTDQPQHF
j_gene: TRBJ2-7; v_gene: TRBV2; d_gene: -; abundance: -; CDR3nt: TGTGCCAGCAAGCCAGGGGCCTACGAGCAGTACTTC; CDR3aa: CASKPGAYEQYF
j_gene: TRBJ2-6; v_gene: TRBV19; d_gene: -; abundance: -; CDR3nt: TGTGCCAGTAGTACTACAGGGACCGGGGCCAACGTCCTGACTTTC; CDR3aa: CASSTTGTGANVLTF
j_gene: TRBJ1-1; v_gene: TRBV7-8; d_gene: -; abundance: -; CDR3nt: TGTGCCAGCAGCTTAGCGCGGTTTACAGGACAAAACACTGAAGCTTTCTTT; CDR3aa: CASSLARFTGQNTEAFF
j_gene: TRBJ2-7; v_gene: TRBV7-9; d_gene: -; abundance: few; CDR3nt: TGTGCCAGCAGCACCGAAGGGGAGGGGGATAACCTTTTCTCCTACGAGCAGTACTTC; CDR3aa: CASSTEGEGDNLFSYEQYF
j_gene: TRBJ1-2; v_gene: TRBV6-5; d_gene: -; abundance: once; CDR3nt: TGTGCCAGCAGTTCCAGGGTGAGTGGCTACACCTTC; CDR3aa: CASSSRVSGYTF
j_gene: TRBJ2-5; v_gene: TRBV27; d_gene: -; abundance: few; CDR3nt: TGTGCCAGCAGCGTTCGGGGCCAAGAGACCCAGTACTTC; CDR3aa: CASSVRGQETQYF
j_gene: TRBJ1-1; v_gene: TRBV28; d_gene: -; abundance: -; CDR3nt: TGTGCCAGCCAGAACACTGAAGCTTTCTTT; CDR3aa: CASQNTEAFF
j_gene: TRBJ2-5; v_gene: TRBV18; d_gene: -; abundance: -; CDR3nt: TGTGCCAGCTCACTTTACAGACAAGAGACCCAGTACTTC; CDR3aa: CASSLYRQETQYF
j_gene: TRBJ2-2; v_gene: TRBV9; d_gene: -; abundance: -; CDR3nt: TGTGCCAGCAGCGGGTTAAGAGGTGCGCTGTTTTTT; CDR3aa: CASSGLRGALFF